Following are 29 T cell receptor beta chains from one sample sequenced in a study of T cell repertoires in cytomegalovirus infection. Their antigen targets remain unknown. Via MiXCR, TCRdb re-called the reads, giving one row per CDR3 protein. The profile shows 250,000 to 300,000 distinct CDR3 sequences, roughly a fifth of them singletons. This specimen consisted of cultured PBMCs, obtained from culture after CMV antigen stimulation. The source is a human donor in good health (CMV status not recorded). Some clones in this sample may be carry-over from other donors' samples.

This clonotype showed up many times. V is TRBV7-9 and J is TRBJ2-1, with a weak D call TRBD1 (6 bases). In germline, CDR1 is SEHNR, CDR2 FQNEAQ (reference sequence). V was shortened by 2 bases and J by 0 bases, with 8 bases between the two germline ends. The CDR3 sequence is 15 residues long. The CDR3 DNA is TGTGCCAGCAGCTTACAGGGGAGCTCCTACAATGAGCAGTTCTTC. Its protein is CASSLQGSSYNEQFF.

This clonotype was observed a few times. J is TRBJ2-5 and V is TRBV10-3, with D perhaps TRBD1 or TRBD2 (5 bases each). The CDR3 has 11 residues. V was trimmed by 8 bases and J by 4 bases, leaving 8 bases between them. The germline V gene encodes CDR1 ENHRY and CDR2 SYGVKD. The CDR3 region is CAIRGPETQYF. The CDR3 nucleotides read TGTGCCATCCGGGGACCAGAGACCCAGTACTTC.

This clonotype has only a few counts. The chain couples TRBV15 to TRBJ2-3; 10 bases fit TRBD2. Germline V CDR1 and CDR2: LNHNV, YYDKDF (reference sequence). V was pared by 0 bases and J by 0 bases, with 6 bases of the junction left unmatched. The CDR3 is 18 residues long. The CDR3 is CATSRDGTSGTSTDTQYF. The CDR3 DNA reads as TGTGCCACCAGCAGAGACGGAACTAGCGGGACCAGCACAGATACGCAGTATTTT.

This clonotype was seen a few times. The J gene is TRBJ2-1, the V gene TRBV7-2, with 9 bases lining up with TRBD2. After removal of 4 bases from V and 6 bases from J, the junction contained 4 bases not matched to a gene. The CDR3 has 14 amino acids. Germline CDR1 SGHTA, CDR2 FQGNSA. The CDR3 spells CASSWGTSLNEQFF. CDR3 sequence (DNA): TGTGCCAGCAGCTGGGGGACTAGCCTCAATGAGCAGTTCTTC.

This clonotype showed up many times. The chain links TRBV7-9 to TRBJ2-2, with 7 nucleotides matching TRBD1. V trimming: 6 bases; J trimming: 1 base; junction bases outside the gene matches: 2. The CDR3 is made up of 14 amino acids. Germline V CDR1 and CDR2: SEHNR, FQNEAQ (reference sequence). The CDR3 here is CASRGQLNTGELFF. Here the CDR3 DNA reads TGTGCCAGCAGGGGACAGCTGAACACCGGGGAGCTGTTTTTT.

This sequence joins TRBV20-1 and TRBJ2-1, with D perhaps TRBD2 (5 bases). Germline V gene lookup returns CDR1 DFQATT and CDR2 SNEGSKA (reference sequence). V was shortened by 4 bases and J by 9 bases, with 19 bases between the two germline ends. This CDR3 is 14 amino acids long. CDR3 amino acids: CSAMGMGSGGEQFF. The CDR3 nucleotides are TGCAGTGCTATGGGAATGGGAAGTGGAGGTGAGCAGTTCTTC.

V and J are TRBV18 and TRBJ1-5; D remains ambiguous. Germline V gives CDR1 KGHSH, CDR2 LQKENI. The CDR3 is made up of 14 amino acids. V was trimmed by 2 bases and J by 7 bases, leaving 12 bases between them. CDR3 loop: CASSPDLSRQPQHF. The CDR3 DNA is TGTGCCAGCTCACCAGATCTATCTCGCCAGCCCCAGCATTTT.

This chain connects TRBV20-1 to TRBJ2-1; D is uncertain. This CDR3 is built from 16 residues. The V gene's germline CDR1 is DFQATT and CDR2 SNEGSKA (reference sequence). Trimming removed 0 bases at V and 7 bases at J, with 19 bases between. CDR3 protein: CSARDPEYPALNEQFF. The CDR3 DNA is TGCAGTGCTAGAGATCCCGAGTATCCCGCTCTTAATGAGCAGTTCTTC.

This clonotype has at least ten counts. The chain couples TRBV7-2 to TRBJ1-1; D not certain. CDR3 length: 13 residues. V was shortened by 2 bases and J by 6 bases, with 10 bases between the two germline ends. CDR1 is SGHTA, CDR2 FQGNSA, per germline. DNA for the CDR3: TGTGCCAGCAGCTTATCCTGGGGTGCTGAAGCTTTCTTT. This sequence encodes CASSLSWGAEAFF.

In its sample, this clonotype was seen a few times. The CDR3 DNA follows: TGTGCCACCAGCAGAGATCGGGCGGGAGTTGAGACCCAGTACTTC. Translation gives CATSRDRAGVETQYF. The V and J genes are TRBV15 and TRBJ2-5, with 7 nucleotides matching TRBD2. V was pared by 0 bases and J by 5 bases, with 6 bases of the junction left unmatched. Germline lookup yields CDR1 LNHNV and CDR2 YYDKDF (reference sequence). This CDR3 is built from 15 residues.

There are a few counts of this clonotype. The CDR3 loop reads CASSFQTSWSYNEQFF. The CDR3 DNA follows: TGTGCCAGCAGCTTCCAGACTAGCTGGTCCTACAATGAGCAGTTCTTC. The rearrangement joins TRBV11-1 to TRBJ2-1; 7 nucleotides align to TRBD2. Trimming took 3 bases from V and 1 from J; bases not matched to a gene: 6. CDR3 length equals 16 residues. Per germline, CDR1 SGHAT and CDR2 FQDESV (reference sequence).

This chain connects TRBV4-1 to TRBJ2-3; possibly TRBD1 for D (5 bases). The germline V and J ends were trimmed by 2 bases and 1 base, with 19 bases remaining between them. The germline CDR1 and CDR2 sequences are MGHRA and YSYEKL. The CDR3 runs 18 residues. CDR3: CASSQPPGFKVGTDTQYF. CDR3 nucleotides: TGCGCCAGCAGCCAACCCCCAGGGTTCAAGGTCGGCACAGATACGCAGTATTTT.

The chain joins TRBV10-3 to TRBJ2-1, with 15 nucleotides matching TRBD2. This CDR3 is built from 15 residues. J was trimmed by 7 bases and V by 4 bases; bases with no gene match: 2. Germline V gene data show CDR1 as ENHRY and CDR2 as SYGVKD. CDR3 protein: CAISGGTSGGNEQFF. For the CDR3, the DNA is TGTGCCATCAGTGGTGGGACTAGCGGGGGGAATGAGCAGTTCTTC.

The gene calls are TRBV29-1 and TRBJ2-1; 12 bases align to TRBD2. Germline V lookup: CDR1 SQVTM, CDR2 ANQGSEA. Losses at the gene ends were 5 bases for V and 5 bases for J; bases not matched to a gene: 4. This CDR3 comprises 14 residues. CDR3 sequence (DNA): TGCAGCGTTCCTAGCGGGAGGGGAAACAATGAGCAGTTCTTC. Its protein product is CSVPSGRGNNEQFF.

V gene TRBV7-4 combines with J gene TRBJ1-1, with D hard to call. The CDR3 loop spans 14 amino acids. V lost 2 bases to trimming and J lost 10 bases, with 17 bases between them. Germline loops: CDR1 SGHVT, CDR2 SQSDAQ. The CDR3 DNA reads TGTGCCAGCAGCTTAACCCTGTGGGGATCGGGAGCTTTCTTT. It translates to CASSLTLWGSGAFF.

The chain couples TRBV19 to TRBJ2-2; D is ambiguous. CDR3 length: 14 residues. CDR1 LNHDA and CDR2 SQIVND come from the germline V gene (reference sequence). The V end was cut by 7 bases, the J end by 6 bases, with 15 bases between. This CDR3 is CASTLIHGAGELFF. As DNA, the CDR3 is TGTGCCAGTACCCTGATACATGGGGCCGGGGAGCTGTTTTTT.

The chain couples TRBV7-8 to TRBJ1-5; possible D gene TRBD1, 6 bases. The CDR3 runs 17 residues. Between the trimmed V and J ends, which lost 1 base and 2 bases, there was a span of 15 bases. Germline V gives CDR1 SGHVS, CDR2 FQNEAQ. CDR3 coding DNA: TGTGCCAGCAGCTTAGAGCCGGGGGCAGGGGGCAATCAGCCCCAGCATTTT. Its translation is CASSLEPGAGGNQPQHF.

This clonotype turned up a few times. CDR3 DNA sequence: TGTGCCAGTAGTATCCCTGGACACCTTGAAGCTTTCTTT. Translation gives CASSIPGHLEAFF. V is TRBV19 and J is TRBJ1-1; D may be TRBD1 (5 bases). The V gene lost 3 bases and the J gene lost 7 bases, with 12 bases spanning the gap. There are 13 residues in the CDR3. Germline V gene data show CDR1 as LNHDA and CDR2 as SQIVND (reference sequence).

This clonotype was seen repeatedly, ten times or more. The genes are TRBV12-3 or TRBV12-4 and TRBJ2-7, with 10 bases that match TRBD2. Germline trimming cut 6 bases from V and 3 bases from J; bases unmatched to any gene: 5. This CDR3 is built from 14 residues. CDR3 amino acids: CASSQTSGFYEQYV. CDR3 in DNA: TGTGCCAGCAGCCAGACTAGCGGGTTCTACGAGCAGTACGTC.

This clonotype showed up just a few times. The chain uses TRBV7-2 and TRBJ2-5; 7 nucleotides agree with TRBD2. Germline V gene lookup returns CDR1 SGHTA and CDR2 FQGNSA. V dropped 3 bases and J dropped 1; count of bases not matched to a gene: 8. The CDR3 totals 16 residues. As DNA, the CDR3 is TGTGCCAGCAGCTTCGGGTTAGCGGGTAGCCAAGAGACCCAGTACTTC. Translated: CASSFGLAGSQETQYF.

The V call is TRBV4-1, the J call TRBJ2-1, with 10 bases aligning to TRBD2. From germline, CDR1 is MGHRA and CDR2 YSYEKL. The CDR3 loop spans 17 amino acids. The junction had 7 bases not matched to a gene; V was cut back by 5 bases and J by 0 bases. In DNA, the CDR3 is TGCGCCAGCAGCGACCTAGCTAGCGGGGGCTCCTACAATGAGCAGTTCTTC. Encoded protein: CASSDLASGGSYNEQFF.

This clonotype was seen more than once but under ten times. The chain joins TRBV7-2 to TRBJ2-1; D is ambiguous. The CDR3 has 14 residues. V gave up 5 bases and J gave up 3 bases, with 11 bases separating them. The germline gives CDR1 SGHTA, CDR2 FQGNSA. CDR3 region: CASSPDLNYNEQFF. The CDR3 region has the DNA TGTGCCAGCAGCCCCGACTTAAACTACAATGAGCAGTTCTTC.

This clonotype was detected many times. The chain carries TRBV4-3 and TRBJ2-1; unclear D gene. Trimming left V 1 base short and J 1 base short, with 8 bases between. The CDR3 totals 15 residues. Per the germline V gene, CDR1 is LGHNA and CDR2 is YSLEER. CDR3 DNA sequence: TGCGCCAGCAGCCAAGTGACAAATTCCTACAATGAGCAGTTCTTC. Translation: CASSQVTNSYNEQFF.

This clonotype was seen ten or more times. This chain connects TRBV7-2 to TRBJ1-1; D gene unclear. Germline V gene lookup returns CDR1 SGHTA and CDR2 FQGNSA. Between the trimmed V and J ends, which lost 3 bases and 7 bases, there was a span of 12 bases. The length of the CDR3 is 13 residues. Written as DNA, the CDR3 is TGTGCCAGCAGCTTGGGAAAGGTTATTGAAGCTTTCTTT. This codes for CASSLGKVIEAFF.

This clonotype has just one count. The V gene is TRBV9, the J gene TRBJ1-4, with 9 bases lining up with TRBD1. Germline trimming cut 0 bases from V and 5 bases from J; bases unmatched to any gene: 5. The germline V gene encodes CDR1 SGDLS and CDR2 YYNGEE. The CDR3 is 16 amino acids. The CDR3 loop reads CASSVGTGGDNEKLFF. CDR3 in DNA: TGTGCCAGCAGCGTAGGAACAGGGGGCGACAATGAAAAACTGTTTTTT. The variable domain in full, with the rest retrieved from reference TRBV9 and TRBJ1-4, is DSGVTQTPKHLITATGQRVTLRCSPRSGDLSVYWYQQSLDQGLQFLIQYYNGEERAKGNILERFSAQQFPDLHSELNLSSLELGDSALYFCASSVGTGGDNEKLFFGSGTQLSVL.

This clonotype has ten or more counts. Here the CDR3 DNA reads TGTGCCAGCAGTTCCGGGGACAGGCGGACTGCTAACTATGGCTACACCTTC. It yields the protein CASSSGDRRTANYGYTF. This sequence joins TRBV28 and TRBJ1-2, with 8 nucleotides matching TRBD1. The ends lost 4 bases at V and 0 bases at J; junction bases unmatched: 10. The CDR3 runs to 17 residues. Germline V gives CDR1 MDHEN, CDR2 SYDVKM.

Turning to this clonotype: Given a much more abundant clone one base away, this may be a read error. V usage is TRBV14 and J usage is TRBJ2-5; 13 bases match TRBD2. The ends lost 5 bases at V and 5 bases at J; junction bases unmatched: 8. This CDR3 contains 16 residues. Looked up from germline, CDR1 is SGHDN and CDR2 is FVKESK. This chain's CDR3 is CASSARLAGGWETQYF. In DNA form, the CDR3 reads TGTGCCAGCAGCGCCCGACTAGCGGGAGGATGGGAGACCCAGTACTTC.

Ten or more counts support this clonotype. J is TRBJ2-5 and V is TRBV29-1; D might be TRBD1 (7 bases). In germline, CDR1 is SQVTM, CDR2 ANQGSEA. The CDR3 totals 14 residues. V was cut by 6 bases and J by 7 bases, with 21 bases left in between. The CDR3 spells CSVSLGQAGGTQYF. CDR3 DNA sequence: TGCAGCGTCAGCCTCGGACAGGCCGGGGGGACCCAGTACTTC. The full variable domain, rest sourced from reference TRBV29-1 and TRBJ2-5, is SAVISQKPSRDICQRGTSLTIQCQVDSQVTMMFWYRQQPGQSLTLIATANQGSEATYESGFVIDKFPISRPNLTFSTLTVSNMSPEDSSIYLCSVSLGQAGGTQYFGPGTRLLVL.

This clonotype was counted ten times or more. The chain carries TRBV6-1 and TRBJ2-3; 10 bases line up with TRBD1. In germline, CDR1 is MNHNS, CDR2 SASEGT. V shed 4 bases, J shed 3 bases, and the junction held 4 bases outside the gene matches. The CDR3 contains 15 residues. This CDR3 reads CASSGPGQGTDTQYF. CDR3 coding DNA: TGTGCCAGCAGTGGGCCGGGACAGGGGACAGATACGCAGTATTTT.